This T cell receptor (beta chain) was recorded in a study of blood T cell repertoires in COVID-19. In the study overall: Acute and convalescent COVID-19 specimens originated in the United States, Italy and Spain. PBMCs, B-cell-depleted T cells, or T cells were the source of the cDNA or gDNA that made up the material.

This CDR3 contains 13 residues. Germline loops: CDR1 SNHLY, CDR2 FYNNEI. V was shortened by 4 bases and J by 7 bases, with 11 bases between the two germline ends. As originally analysed: Amplification with reference gene primers provided the estimates of nucleated cell counts. TCRdb's copy holds only in-frame clones and misses some; the assay was immunoSEQ multiplex PCR. Clone size and V and J calls were adopted from that table, with D and trimming inferred from the DNA. The sample consists of some 200,000 clones, around 90% of them appearing once. The clonotype comes from a man in his forties with active or convalescent COVID-19. Sequences were obtained from peripheral blood. The chain joins TRBV2 to TRBJ1-5; a possible D gene is TRBD1 (6 bases). The CDR3 here is CASSGGPPQPQHF. CDR3 DNA sequence: TGTGCCAGCAGTGGGGGGCCGCCACAGCCCCAGCATTTT.